The next 22 T cell receptor beta chains were all read from a single sample in a study of blood T cell repertoires in COVID-19. Some clones are missing from TCRdb's copy, which holds only in-frame ones; the method was immunoSEQ multiplex PCR. The sample lists fewer than 200,000 clones, about 85% occurring once. Sample: peripheral blood. The receptors here all came from a man in his sixties who had recovered from COVID-19.

The J gene is TRBJ2-7, the V gene TRBV3-1 (or the pseudogene TRBV3-2); 9 bases agree with TRBD2. The CDR3 extends over 16 amino acids. CDR1 LGHDT and CDR2 YNNKEL come from the germline V gene (reference sequence). The ends lost 4 bases at V and 9 bases at J; junction bases unmatched: 16. This chain's CDR3 is CASSPRRRTSVGGQYF. The CDR3, as DNA: TGTGCCAGCAGCCCCCGAAGGAGGACTAGCGTTGGGGGGCAGTACTTC.

V and J are TRBV27 and TRBJ1-1, with 9 bases that match TRBD1. The V gene's germline CDR1 is MNHEY and CDR2 SMNVEV (reference sequence). CDR3 length equals 13 residues. V shed 4 bases and J 6 bases; nucleotides not matched to a gene: 3. CDR3 nucleotide sequence: TGTGCCAGCAGTTCGACAGGGGGTGCTGAAGCTTTCTTT. It encodes CASSSTGGAEAFF.

V usage is TRBV6-6 and J usage is TRBJ2-1; 10 nucleotides line up with TRBD2. Germline V gives CDR1 MNHNY, CDR2 SVGAGI (reference sequence). The CDR3 has 16 amino acids. J gave up 8 bases and V 8 bases, and 15 bases lay outside the gene matches. The CDR3 DNA sequence: TGTGCCAGCTCCTACGGCCAGCGGGGGGGCCTGGATGAGCAGTTCTTC. This translates into CASSYGQRGGLDEQFF.

J is TRBJ2-5 and V is TRBV6-5, with D maybe TRBD2 (6 bases). This CDR3 is built from 12 residues. V was shortened by 10 bases and J by 2 bases, with 11 bases between the two germline ends. CDR1 and CDR2 (germline): MNHEY, SVGAGI. CDR3 residues: CATEGSQETQYF. CDR3 DNA sequence: TGTGCCACGGAGGGGAGTCAAGAGACCCAGTACTTC.

The CDR3 loop is CASSWGGLSYNEQFF. The CDR3 DNA is TGTGCCAGCAGCTGGGGGGGACTCTCCTACAATGAGCAGTTCTTC. V usage is TRBV14 and J usage is TRBJ2-1, with 7 positions matching TRBD2. Germline lookup yields CDR1 SGHDN and CDR2 FVKESK. The CDR3 totals 15 residues. With V trimmed by 5 bases and J by 0 bases, 4 bases remained unmatched. Supplemented by reference TRBV14 and TRBJ2-1, the full variable domain reads EAGVTQFPSHSVIEKGQTVTLRCDPISGHDNLYWYRRVMGKEIKFLLHFVKESKQDESGMPNNRFLAERTGGTYSTLKVQPAELEDSGVYFCASSWGGLSYNEQFFGPGTRLTVL.

The chain couples TRBV5-1 to TRBJ2-3; D perhaps matches TRBD2 (5 bases). This CDR3 contains 14 residues. Germline CDR1 and CDR2: SGHRS and YFSETQ. V was clipped by 0 bases and J by 5 bases, with 10 bases between them. In nucleotides, the CDR3 is TGCGCCAGCAGCTTGGGCGGGCCGGAAGATACGCAGTATTTT. Amino acids: CASSLGGPEDTQYF.

This chain connects TRBV11-2 to TRBJ2-2; TRBD2 agrees at 7 bases. Germline trimming cut 1 base from V and 4 bases from J; bases unmatched to any gene: 6. Germline V gives CDR1 SGHAT, CDR2 FQNNGV. The CDR3 runs to 16 residues. CDR3 nucleotides: TGTGCCAGCAGCTTAGCCTACGGGGGGACCACCGGGGAGCTGTTTTTT. As protein: CASSLAYGGTTGELFF. The full variable domain, rest sourced from reference TRBV11-2 and TRBJ2-2, is EAGVAQSPRYKIIEKRQSVAFWCNPISGHATLYWYQQILGQGPKLLIQFQNNGVVDDSQLPKDRFSAERLKGVDSTLKIQPAKLEDSAVYLCASSLAYGGTTGELFFGEGSRLTVL.

This clone was detected only once. This chain joins TRBV7-8 and TRBJ1-5; maybe TRBD1 (6 bases). Trimming left V 1 base short and J 4 bases short, with 14 bases between. The CDR3 is made up of 16 amino acids. The germline V gene has CDR1 SGHVS and CDR2 FQNEAQ. CDR3 in amino acids: CASSLGLGANNQPQHF. Written as DNA, the CDR3 is TGTGCCAGCAGCTTAGGTCTGGGGGCAAATAATCAGCCCCAGCATTTT.

The chain recombines TRBV11-1 with TRBJ1-1; D is uncertain. V gave up 0 bases and J gave up 7 bases, with 9 bases separating them. The CDR3 contains 13 residues. From germline, CDR1 is SGHAT and CDR2 FQDESV (reference sequence). The CDR3 sequence: CASSLARPYEAFF. CDR3 nucleotides: TGTGCCAGCAGCTTAGCGAGGCCATATGAAGCTTTCTTT.

J is TRBJ2-3 and V is TRBV4-1; 12 nucleotides line up with TRBD2. The CDR3 extends over 18 amino acids. V was pared by 0 bases and J by 7 bases, with 11 bases of the junction left unmatched. Germline-derived CDR1 and CDR2 are MGHRA and YSYEKL. CDR3 bases: TGCGCCAGCAGCCAAGATGTTCCTAGCGGGGGGGCCTCGAATACGCAGTATTTT. Protein: CASSQDVPSGGASNTQYF.

DNA of the CDR3: TGCGCCAGCAGCCAAGATATGACGGGGGGGGAAGATACGCAGTATTTT. Its protein product is CASSQDMTGGEDTQYF. The chain recombines TRBV4-3 with TRBJ2-3; 8 nucleotides agree with TRBD2. After removal of 0 bases from V and 5 bases from J, the junction contained 7 bases not matched to a gene. This CDR3 comprises 16 residues. The germline V gene has CDR1 LGHNA and CDR2 YSLEER.

This clone was recorded a few times. The chain employs TRBV5-6 and TRBJ1-2; D is perhaps TRBD1 (5 bases). V was trimmed by 4 bases and J by 5 bases, leaving 18 bases between them. Looked up from germline, CDR1 is SGHDT and CDR2 is YYEEEE. The CDR3 totals 15 residues. Here the CDR3 reads CASSLGRGIGYGYTF. In DNA, the CDR3 is TGTGCCAGCAGCCTAGGGCGGGGGATAGGATATGGCTACACCTTC.

J is TRBJ1-5 and V is TRBV9, with 7 bases lining up with TRBD1. Germline CDR1 SGDLS, CDR2 YYNGEE. This CDR3 spans 13 amino acids. After removal of 2 bases from V and 9 bases from J, the junction contained 5 bases not matched to a gene. CDR3 protein: CASSVGQKSPQHF. For the CDR3, the DNA is TGTGCCAGCAGCGTGGGACAGAAATCGCCCCAGCATTTT.

This chain connects TRBV25-1 to TRBJ2-1; TRBD2 aligns across 7 bases. The CDR3 length is 16 residues. The J segment lost 4 bases and the V segment lost 1 base, leaving 7 bases of the junction unmatched. Per the germline V gene, CDR1 is MGHDK and CDR2 is SYGVNS. The CDR3 loop reads CASSEWRGTLYNEQFF. CDR3 nucleotides: TGTGCCAGCAGTGAATGGCGGGGGACCCTTTACAATGAGCAGTTCTTC.

Written as DNA, the CDR3 is TGTGCCAGCAGCGTATCATGGGGCGGATTCCCAAGCCAAGAGACCCAGTACTTC. Its protein is CASSVSWGGFPSQETQYF. The chain couples TRBV9 to TRBJ2-5, with a weak D call TRBD1 (5 bases). The CDR3 runs to 18 residues. Looked up from germline, CDR1 is SGDLS and CDR2 is YYNGEE. Trimming cost V 1 base and J 1 base, with 20 bases left between them. Using reference TRBV9 and TRBJ2-5 for the parts outside the CDR3, the full variable domain is DSGVTQTPKHLITATGQRVTLRCSPRSGDLSVYWYQQSLDQGLQFLIQYYNGEERAKGNILERFSAQQFPDLHSELNLSSLELGDSALYFCASSVSWGGFPSQETQYFGPGTRLLVL.

This clone was counted only a few times. The genes are TRBV7-2 and TRBJ1-1; D is unresolved. V lost 2 bases to trimming and J lost 1 base, with 8 bases between them. The length of the CDR3 is 14 residues. Germline V gene sequence: CDR1 SGHTA, CDR2 FQGNSA. The CDR3 loop reads CASSLSTANTEAFF. CDR3 DNA: TGTGCCAGCAGCTTATCTACAGCGAACACTGAAGCTTTCTTT.

The genes are TRBV5-1 and TRBJ1-4; 8 nucleotides line up with TRBD1. CDR1 and CDR2 (germline): SGHRS, YFSETQ. CDR3 length equals 15 residues. V was clipped by 0 bases and J by 7 bases; unmatched bases: 5. The CDR3 sequence is CASSLATGAGEKLFF. The CDR3 DNA reads as TGCGCCAGCAGCTTGGCGACAGGGGCGGGTGAAAAACTGTTTTTT.

The chain couples TRBV2 to TRBJ2-1; the match to TRBD2 covers 10 bases. V lost 3 bases and J lost 8; bases outside the gene matches: 1. This CDR3 is 13 amino acids long. The germline V gene encodes CDR1 SNHLY and CDR2 FYNNEI. The CDR3 DNA sequence: TGTGCCAGCAGTGAGGGACTAGCGTATGAGCAGTTCTTC. It yields the protein CASSEGLAYEQFF.

The chain recombines TRBV10-3 with TRBJ1-2; no clear D gene. Germline V gene sequence: CDR1 ENHRY, CDR2 SYGVKD. The CDR3 covers 15 residues. V was cut by 2 bases and J by 0 bases, with 10 bases left in between. The CDR3 reads CAISEGLGSNYGYTF. The DNA for the CDR3 is TGTGCCATCAGTGAGGGGCTGGGTTCTAACTATGGCTACACCTTC.

The CDR3 bases are TGTGCCAGCAGCCCGAGAAGGGGAACAGAAGACTACAATGAGCAGTTCTTC. This gives the protein CASSPRRGTEDYNEQFF. The chain links TRBV9 to TRBJ2-1; D is possibly TRBD1 (5 bases). Germline lookup yields CDR1 SGDLS and CDR2 YYNGEE. This CDR3 has 17 amino acids. Trimming stripped 4 bases from V and 3 bases from J, with 20 bases between.

This chain joins TRBV5-1 and TRBJ2-2; TRBD1 is a possible D gene (6 bases). The CDR3 totals 15 residues. CDR1 and CDR2 (germline): SGHRS, YFSETQ. Trimming cost V 3 bases and J 4 bases, with 13 bases left between them. The CDR3 region is CASSWVQGSTGELFF. The CDR3 DNA reads TGCGCCAGCAGCTGGGTACAGGGTAGCACCGGGGAGCTGTTTTTT.

This clone is medium-sized in the sample. A read error may account for a junction end that differs from germline. The J gene is TRBJ2-7, the V gene TRBV12-3 or TRBV12-4; D call uncertain. The CDR3 has 13 residues. This CDR3 reads CASSTTFSHEQYF. CDR3 DNA sequence: TGTGCCAGCAGTACTACATTCTCCCACGAGCAGTACTTC.